Shown below are 22 T cell receptor beta chains from a single sample sequenced in a study of blood T cell repertoires in COVID-19. Sequencing was performed with immunoSEQ multiplex PCR; in TCRdb, only in-frame clones are kept and a portion is missing. The sample lists about 200,000 clones, more than 70% occurring once. The material sequenced was PBMCs or T cells enriched from blood (not recorded which). The origin of the receptors is a man aged 35 to 55 with acute COVID-19.

This clone is a singleton in its sample. The V gene is TRBV6-1, the J gene TRBJ2-7; 7 bases match TRBD2. The length of the CDR3 is 15 residues. Germline V CDR1 and CDR2: MNHNS, SASEGT. J lost 5 bases, V lost 2 bases, and 9 bases had no gene match. The DNA for the CDR3 is TGTGCCAGCAGTGAACTGTTGGGGAGGGTGGACGAGCAGTACTTC. Translated: CASSELLGRVDEQYF.

The chain recombines TRBV12-3 or TRBV12-4 with TRBJ1-3; D not resolved. The CDR3 has 13 amino acids. With 3 bases removed from V and 2 bases from J, the gap between germline ends came to 5 bases. CDR3 sequence (DNA): TGTGCCAGCAGTTTGGCTGCTGGAAACACCATATATTTT. It yields the protein CASSLAAGNTIYF.

V usage is TRBV19 and J usage is TRBJ1-5; a weak D match, TRBD1 (5 bases). Germline values: CDR1 LNHDA, CDR2 SQIVND (reference sequence). The CDR3 loop spans 15 amino acids. Trimming pared 1 base from V and 4 bases from J, leaving 11 bases between. CDR3 amino acids: CASSIVWGGNQPQHF. Written as DNA, the CDR3 is TGTGCCAGTAGTATAGTTTGGGGGGGTAATCAGCCCCAGCATTTT.

This clone has only one observation. The chain has TRBV28 and TRBJ1-1, with a tentative D call TRBD1 (6 bases). CDR1 is MDHEN, CDR2 SYDVKM, per germline. The CDR3 runs to 14 residues. V was pared by 1 base and J by 3 bases, with 9 bases between. The CDR3 here is CASSLSQGHTEAFF. The CDR3 DNA reads as TGTGCCAGCAGTTTATCACAGGGTCACACTGAAGCTTTCTTT.

This chain uses TRBV29-1 with TRBJ2-7; D might be TRBD2 (6 bases). This CDR3 contains 18 residues. V gave up 7 bases and J gave up 7 bases, with 35 bases separating them. Germline V gene lookup returns CDR1 SQVTM and CDR2 ANQGSEA. The DNA for the CDR3 is TGCAGCGCAGCGGGCAACCCTACTCTAGGACCCACCCCGGGTGAGCAGTACTTC. The encoded protein is CSAAGNPTLGPTPGEQYF.

This rearrangement joins TRBV19 to TRBJ2-1; the match to TRBD2 covers 12 bases. Germline values: CDR1 LNHDA, CDR2 SQIVND (reference sequence). The CDR3 contains 17 residues. Unmatched junction bases numbered 9, after V lost 3 bases and J lost 6 bases. CDR3 sequence (DNA): TGTGCCAGTAGTATGAGCCTAGCGGGAGGGGGGGCCAATGAGCAGTTCTTC. This translates into CASSMSLAGGGANEQFF.

CDR3 residues: CASSFGGDGYTF. As DNA, the CDR3 is TGTGCCAGCAGCTTCGGCGGCGATGGCTACACCTTC. The chain couples TRBV7-9 to TRBJ1-2, with D hard to call. Germline V lookup: CDR1 SEHNR, CDR2 FQNEAQ (reference sequence). The V end was cut by 3 bases, the J end by 6 bases, with 8 bases between. The CDR3 runs to 12 residues.

This sequence joins TRBV6-5 and TRBJ1-5; 11 nucleotides agree with TRBD1. The CDR3 spans 14 residues. V was pared by 6 bases and J by 6 bases, with 4 bases of the junction left unmatched. The germline gives CDR1 MNHEY, CDR2 SVGAGI. The CDR3 sequence: CASSPGQGGQPQHF. The CDR3 nucleotides read TGTGCCAGCAGCCCGGGACAGGGGGGTCAGCCCCAGCATTTT.

The chain employs TRBV4-1 and TRBJ2-2; maybe TRBD2 (6 bases). V was pared by 0 bases and J by 15 bases, with 20 bases between. There are 15 residues in the CDR3. In germline, CDR1 is MGHRA, CDR2 YSYEKL. CDR3 DNA: TGCGCCAGCAGCCAAGATCTATCAAGGACTACAAGATTGTTTTTT. It yields the protein CASSQDLSRTTRLFF.

This clone has just one count. This sequence joins TRBV4-1 and TRBJ2-7; 7 positions match TRBD1. The V gene end was trimmed by 2 bases and the J gene end by 1 base; junction bases not matched to a gene: 8. This CDR3 region has 16 residues. Germline V gene sequence: CDR1 MGHRA, CDR2 YSYEKL. Here the CDR3 DNA reads TGCGCCAGCAGCCAAAGGGGGCAGATATCGTCCTACGAGCAGTACTTC. This encodes CASSQRGQISSYEQYF.

The V call is TRBV30, the J call TRBJ2-2; D unclear. Looked up from germline, CDR1 is GTSNPN and CDR2 is SVGIG (reference sequence). The CDR3 covers 12 residues. With 5 bases removed from V and 3 bases from J, the gap between germline ends came to 7 bases. The CDR3 DNA follows: TGTGCCTGGGTTTCGTACACCGGGGAGCTGTTTTTT. Protein sequence: CAWVSYTGELFF.

The rearrangement joins TRBV9 to TRBJ1-6; 7 bases agree with TRBD1. Germline V gene sequence: CDR1 SGDLS, CDR2 YYNGEE. The ends lost 4 bases at V and 9 bases at J; junction bases unmatched: 10. This CDR3 has 15 amino acids. DNA of the CDR3: TGTGCCAGCAGCCCCCGGACAGGTTCGGGTTCACCCCTCCACTTT. Translated: CASSPRTGSGSPLHF.

Only one count was recorded for this clone. The chain has TRBV29-1 and TRBJ2-1, with D maybe TRBD1 (6 bases). This CDR3 is built from 13 residues. Trimming shortened V by 5 bases and J by 3 bases, and 11 bases separated the two germline ends. Germline CDR1 and CDR2: SQVTM and ANQGSEA. The CDR3 protein is CSVRQEFYNEQFF. The CDR3 DNA reads as TGCAGCGTTAGACAGGAATTCTACAATGAGCAGTTCTTC.

The V gene is TRBV5-1, the J gene TRBJ2-5; possible D gene TRBD1, 6 bases. The germline V gene encodes CDR1 SGHRS and CDR2 YFSETQ. Trimming took off 0 bases at V and 4 bases at J, with 10 bases between the two ends. The CDR3 totals 14 residues. The CDR3 bases are TGCGCCAGCAGCTTGGAGGGGGTCTCAGAGACCCAGTACTTC. Residues: CASSLEGVSETQYF.

V usage is TRBV9 and J usage is TRBJ2-3; 7 bases align to TRBD2. The CDR3 is 16 residues long. The germline V gene has CDR1 SGDLS and CDR2 YYNGEE. V lost 4 bases and J lost 2; bases outside the gene matches: 10. In DNA, the CDR3 is TGTGCCAGCAGCCCTATGAACGGGGGGTACACAGATACGCAGTATTTT. As protein: CASSPMNGGYTDTQYF.

This rearrangement joins TRBV5-1 to TRBJ1-2; D is ambiguous. The germline CDR1 and CDR2 sequences are SGHRS and YFSETQ. V was clipped by 0 bases and J by 3 bases, with 6 bases between them. The CDR3 consists of 13 residues. The CDR3 spells CASSLEGDYGYTF. CDR3 DNA: TGCGCCAGCAGCTTGGAAGGAGACTATGGCTACACCTTC.

The genes are TRBV28 and TRBJ1-2; TRBD1 might be the D (6 bases). Germline V gene lookup returns CDR1 MDHEN and CDR2 SYDVKM. The V and J ends lost 2 bases and 4 bases respectively, with 8 bases between them. The CDR3 consists of 13 residues. The CDR3 is CASSLQGPYGYTF. The CDR3 bases are TGTGCCAGCAGTTTACAGGGGCCCTATGGCTACACCTTC.

The sample holds a few counts of this clone. The chain has TRBV21-1 and TRBJ1-6; TRBD1 is the table's D call and was not checked against the DNA. TRBV21-1 is a known pseudogene. The CDR3 loop spans 14 amino acids. The CDR3 spells CASSKGTGGSPLHF. The CDR3 nucleotides read TGTGCCAGCAGCAAGGGGACAGGAGGTTCACCCCTCCACTTT.

This clone was seen more than once but under ten times. The rearrangement joins TRBV2 to TRBJ1-1; maybe TRBD1 (5 bases). The germline V gene encodes CDR1 SNHLY and CDR2 FYNNEI. This CDR3 contains 13 residues. The CDR3: CADKKGASTEAFF. The DNA of the CDR3 is TGTGCTGATAAAAAAGGGGCAAGCACTGAAGCTTTCTTT.

This rearrangement joins TRBV5-5 to TRBJ2-7; 8 bases line up with TRBD2. Trimming cost V 1 base and J 3 bases; bases outside gene matches: 3. The CDR3 extends over 14 amino acids. CDR1 and CDR2 (germline): SGHKS, YYEKEE (reference sequence). The CDR3 protein is CASSLLAGYYEQYF. In DNA, the CDR3 is TGTGCCAGCAGCTTGCTAGCGGGTTACTACGAGCAGTACTTC.

The V gene is TRBV4-1, the J gene TRBJ1-2; 8 bases fit TRBD1. Germline CDR1 and CDR2: MGHRA and YSYEKL. The CDR3 length is 16 residues. V was pared by 1 base and J by 4 bases, with 8 bases of the junction left unmatched. The DNA for the CDR3 is TGCGCCAGCAGCCAAGCCGGACAGGGTTGGGGCTATGGCTACACCTTC. Protein product: CASSQAGQGWGYGYTF.

CDR3 bases: TGTGCCAGCAGCCAATCTGACACTGAAGCTTTCTTT. It yields the protein CASSQSDTEAFF. The chain uses TRBV3-1 (or the pseudogene TRBV3-2) and TRBJ1-1; no clear D gene. Trimming removed 2 bases from V and 3 bases from J, with 4 bases in between. Germline V gene lookup returns CDR1 LGHDT and CDR2 YNNKEL (reference sequence). The CDR3 is made up of 12 amino acids.